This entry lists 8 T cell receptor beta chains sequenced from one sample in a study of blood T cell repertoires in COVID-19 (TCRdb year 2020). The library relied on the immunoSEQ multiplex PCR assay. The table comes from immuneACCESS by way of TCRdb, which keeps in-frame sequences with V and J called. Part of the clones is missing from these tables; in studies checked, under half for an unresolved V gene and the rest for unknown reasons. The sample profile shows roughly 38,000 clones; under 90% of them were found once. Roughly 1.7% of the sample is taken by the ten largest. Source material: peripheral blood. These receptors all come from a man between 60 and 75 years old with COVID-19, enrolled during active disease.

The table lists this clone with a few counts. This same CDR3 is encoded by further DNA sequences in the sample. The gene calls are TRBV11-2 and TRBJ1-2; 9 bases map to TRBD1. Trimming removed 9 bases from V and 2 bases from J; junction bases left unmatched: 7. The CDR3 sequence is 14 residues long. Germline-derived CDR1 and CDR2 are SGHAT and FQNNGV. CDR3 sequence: CASRTGTGNYGYTF. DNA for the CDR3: TGTGCCAGTAGAACCGGGACAGGGAACTATGGCTACACCTTC. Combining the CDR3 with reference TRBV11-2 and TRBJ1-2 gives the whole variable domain EAGVAQSPRYKIIEKRQSVAFWCNPISGHATLYWYQQILGQGPKLLIQFQNNGVVDDSQLPKDRFSAERLKGVDSTLKIQPAKLEDSAVYLCASRTGTGNYGYTFGSGTRLTVV.

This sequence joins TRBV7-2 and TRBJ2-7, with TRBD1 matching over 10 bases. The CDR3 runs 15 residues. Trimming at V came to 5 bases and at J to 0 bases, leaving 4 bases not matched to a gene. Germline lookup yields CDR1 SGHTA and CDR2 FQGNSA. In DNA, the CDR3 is TGTGCCAGCAGCCCCCGGGACAGGGGCTCCTACGAGCAGTACTTC. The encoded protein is CASSPRDRGSYEQYF.

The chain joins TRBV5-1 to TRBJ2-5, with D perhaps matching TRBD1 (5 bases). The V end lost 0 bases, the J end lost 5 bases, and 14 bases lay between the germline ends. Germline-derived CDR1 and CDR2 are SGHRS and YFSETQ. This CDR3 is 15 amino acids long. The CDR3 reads CASSLAGSMRETQYF. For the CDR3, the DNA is TGCGCCAGCAGCTTGGCAGGGTCCATGCGGGAGACCCAGTACTTC.

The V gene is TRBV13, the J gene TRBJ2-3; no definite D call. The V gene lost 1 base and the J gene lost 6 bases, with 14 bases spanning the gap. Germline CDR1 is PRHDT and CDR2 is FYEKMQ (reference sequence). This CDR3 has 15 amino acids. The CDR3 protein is CASSLVGTSGDTQYF. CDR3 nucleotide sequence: TGTGCCAGCAGCTTAGTGGGCACCTCCGGCGATACGCAGTATTTT.

CDR3 region: CASSLSTVESGTQYF. In nucleotides, the CDR3 is TGTGCCAGCAGCCTCTCGACAGTCGAGTCGGGGACCCAGTACTTC. This chain links TRBV27 with TRBJ2-5; tentatively, D is TRBD1 (5 bases). This CDR3 contains 15 residues. Between the trimmed V and J ends, which lost 6 bases and 7 bases, there was a span of 21 bases. Germline CDR1 MNHEY, CDR2 SMNVEV (reference sequence).

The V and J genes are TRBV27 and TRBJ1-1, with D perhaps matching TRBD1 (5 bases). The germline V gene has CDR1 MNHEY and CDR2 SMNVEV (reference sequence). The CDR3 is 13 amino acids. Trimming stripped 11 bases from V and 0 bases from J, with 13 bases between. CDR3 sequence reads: CACGAGLNTEAFF. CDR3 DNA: TGTGCCTGCGGGGCAGGCTTGAACACTGAAGCTTTCTTT.

In DNA form, the CDR3 reads TGTGCCAGCAGTTTATCTTCCCCCGGGACTAGCGGGAGGGCCGGGGATACGCAGTATTTT. Translating it yields CASSLSSPGTSGRAGDTQYF. V gene TRBV27 combines with J gene TRBJ2-3, with 16 bases lining up with TRBD2. The CDR3 runs 20 residues. CDR1 MNHEY and CDR2 SMNVEV come from the germline V gene (reference sequence). V lost 0 bases to trimming and J lost 6 bases; unmatched junction nucleotides: 12.

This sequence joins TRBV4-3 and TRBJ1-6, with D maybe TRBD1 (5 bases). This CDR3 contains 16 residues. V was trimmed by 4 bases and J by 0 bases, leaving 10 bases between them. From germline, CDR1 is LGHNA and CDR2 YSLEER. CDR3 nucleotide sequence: TGCGCCAGCAGCCCTCAACAGGTCTCCTATAATTCACCCCTCCACTTT. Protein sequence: CASSPQQVSYNSPLHF.